Sequencing of this T cell receptor beta chain was carried out in a study of CD8 T cells in Susac syndrome. From blood CD8+ and CD4+ T cells, the TCR beta chain was sequenced. The TEMRA cells underwent FACS enrichment, while the CD8+ and CD4+ T cells underwent negative isolation. V lost 6 bases and J lost 5; bases outside the gene matches: 10. The V gene's germline CDR1 is DFQATT and CDR2 SNEGSKA (reference sequence). CDR3 size: 16 residues. A quantity of about 0.5 to 1 ug RNA underwent reverse transcription using random hexamers. Amplification of TCR beta CDR3 across 54 Vbeta and 13 Jbeta was performed with immunoSEQ multiplex PCR. TCRdb itself ran the immunoSEQ multiplex PCR reads through MiXCR, one entry per CDR3 protein. The table shows 25,000 to 35,000 distinct CDR3 sequences, with around 94% occurring only once.

The sample comprised CD8+ T cells from PBMCs. The chain links TRBV20-1 to TRBJ2-5, with 15 nucleotides matching TRBD2. The sequence was collected from a human donor in good health. The CDR3 coding sequence is TGCAGTGCCCGAGGGACTAGCGGGGGGCTCTTGGAGACCCAGTACTTC. The encoded protein is CSARGTSGGLLETQYF.